The sequence of this TCR beta chain was determined in a study of blood T cell repertoires in COVID-19. Study summary: Researchers got acute and convalescent COVID-19 samples from the United States, Italy and Spain.

Study processing details: Using reference gene primer amplification, nucleated cell counts were estimated. Clones were read by immunoSEQ multiplex PCR, and TCRdb kept only the in-frame ones, dropping some. The V and J calls and clone size were taken over from that table, and D and trimming were inferred from the DNA. The sample has around 78,000 clones, around 90% seen once. The origin of this receptor is a man aged 50 to 59 with active COVID-19. Input material: peripheral blood.

CDR3 coding DNA: TGTGCCACCCCCATGACGGACAGGGATAATGAAAAACTGTTTTTT. This translates into CATPMTDRDNEKLFF. V and J are TRBV15 and TRBJ1-4; 8 nucleotides line up with TRBD1. Per germline, CDR1 LNHNV and CDR2 YYDKDF (reference sequence). This CDR3 is built from 15 residues. The V segment lost 8 bases and the J segment 4 bases; nucleotides outside the gene matches: 9.